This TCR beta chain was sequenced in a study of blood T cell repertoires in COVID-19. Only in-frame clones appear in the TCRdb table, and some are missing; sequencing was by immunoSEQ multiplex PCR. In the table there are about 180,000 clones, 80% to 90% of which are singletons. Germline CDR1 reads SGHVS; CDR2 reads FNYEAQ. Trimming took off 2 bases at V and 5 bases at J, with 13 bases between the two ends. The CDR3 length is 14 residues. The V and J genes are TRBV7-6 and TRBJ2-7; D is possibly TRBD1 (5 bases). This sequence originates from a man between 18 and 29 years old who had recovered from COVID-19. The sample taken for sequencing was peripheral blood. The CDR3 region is CASSLRLQDDEQYF. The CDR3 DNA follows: TGTGCCAGCAGCTTAAGGTTACAGGACGACGAGCAGTACTTC.